This paragraph covers one T cell receptor beta chain sequence. CDR1 and CDR2 from the germline V gene are LGHDT and YNNKEL (reference sequence). This CDR3 has 19 amino acids. V lost 0 bases to trimming and J lost 0 bases; unmatched junction nucleotides: 2. These data come from a study of blood T cell repertoires in COVID-19. For the study at large: Specimens from acute and convalescent COVID-19 originated in the United States, Italy and Spain.

Clones were read by immunoSEQ multiplex PCR, and TCRdb kept only the in-frame ones, dropping some. The repertoire has some 490,000 clones, 75% to 90% of them found once; the top ten carry 8.3%. Participants, about 18 to 90 years old, spanned some 23 US areas. Categorization into cohorts depended on clinical history that participants reported. For recovered donors of Cohort 3, there were two negative PCRs, clearance, or symptom resolution. This clonotype originated in a woman in her sixties who had recovered from COVID-19. Sequencing was done on a sample of PBMCs or T cells enriched from blood (not recorded which). The gene calls are TRBV3-1 (or the pseudogene TRBV3-2) and TRBJ2-2, with 15 positions matching TRBD2. The CDR3 DNA is TGTGCCAGCAGCCAAGATGGACTAGCGGGGGGGCCGAACACCGGGGAGCTGTTTTTT. It is translated as CASSQDGLAGGPNTGELFF.